These 16 T cell receptor beta chains were all obtained from the same sample, sequenced in a study of shared clonotypes between healthy human individuals. Data came from immunoSEQ multiplex PCR; TCRdb stores just in-frame clones and leaves some out. In the table there are 2.3 million or so clones, approximately 95% of which are singletons. The source material was naive CD4+ T cells from PBMCs. Subset defined: CD45RA+ positively selected. The receptor source for this set is a man younger than 35 in good health. Some clones in this sample may be carry-over from other donors' samples.

This chain uses TRBV5-1 with TRBJ2-1; no definite D call. Germline V gene data show CDR1 as SGHRS and CDR2 as YFSETQ. Between the trimmed V and J ends, which lost 0 bases and 8 bases, there was a span of 12 bases. The CDR3 loop spans 14 amino acids. The CDR3 sequence is CASSLVLRAHEQFF. The DNA for the CDR3 is TGCGCCAGCAGCTTGGTTTTGCGAGCCCATGAGCAGTTCTTC.

The chain uses TRBV5-1 and TRBJ2-7, with 7 bases aligning to TRBD1. The CDR3 runs to 17 residues. Germline V gene sequence: CDR1 SGHRS, CDR2 YFSETQ. The ends lost 5 bases at V and 5 bases at J; junction bases unmatched: 19. The CDR3 region is CASSPRPSGQAVNEQYF. CDR3 bases: TGCGCCAGCAGTCCCCGTCCTAGTGGACAGGCCGTGAACGAGCAGTACTTC.

This sequence joins TRBV9 and TRBJ2-1; the D gene is possibly TRBD2 (5 bases). The CDR3 length is 15 residues. Trimming stripped 2 bases from V and 3 bases from J, with 12 bases between. CDR1 is SGDLS, CDR2 YYNGEE, per germline. The CDR3 DNA is TGTGCCAGCAGCGTGAGAGGGATAAACTACAATGAGCAGTTCTTC. Translated, it gives CASSVRGINYNEQFF.

This sequence joins TRBV15 and TRBJ1-2, with 9 bases that match TRBD1. CDR3 length equals 16 residues. V shed 5 bases and J 7 bases; nucleotides not matched to a gene: 14. Germline V gene lookup returns CDR1 LNHNV and CDR2 YYDKDF (reference sequence). CDR3 loop: CATSRPRDRAASGYTF. The CDR3 DNA is TGTGCCACCAGCCGACCCCGGGACAGGGCTGCGTCTGGCTACACCTTC.

V usage is TRBV19 and J usage is TRBJ2-3; 7 bases agree with TRBD2. The CDR3 length is 14 residues. The ends lost 10 bases at V and 4 bases at J; junction bases unmatched: 11. Germline V lookup: CDR1 LNHDA, CDR2 SQIVND (reference sequence). The CDR3 nucleotides are TGTGCCACCATAGCGGGTGGGGGGGCAGATACGCAGTATTTT. It encodes CATIAGGGADTQYF.

This chain links TRBV28 with TRBJ2-7; TRBD1 is a possible D gene (7 bases). V lost 2 bases to trimming and J lost 1 base, with 21 bases between them. CDR3 size: 18 residues. The germline CDR1 and CDR2 sequences are MDHEN and SYDVKM. Written as DNA, the CDR3 is TGTGCCAGCAGTTTAGGAGGGGGCCGGCATCTGAGTTCCTACGAGCAGTACTTC. Its translation is CASSLGGGRHLSSYEQYF. The full variable domain, its missing parts supplied by reference TRBV28 and TRBJ2-7, is DVKVTQSSRYLVKRTGEKVFLECVQDMDHENMFWYRQDPGLGLRLIYFSYDVKMKEKGDIPEGYSVSREKKERFSLILESASTNQTSMYLCASSLGGGRHLSSYEQYFGPGTRLTVT.

The chain joins TRBV5-5 to TRBJ1-2; D call uncertain. Germline CDR1 reads SGHKS; CDR2 reads YYEKEE (reference sequence). The CDR3 length is 12 residues. The V and J ends lost 0 bases and 6 bases respectively, with 6 bases between them. The CDR3 nucleotides are TGTGCCAGCAGCTTGGTGGGAGATGGCTACACCTTC. Translated: CASSLVGDGYTF.

To note about this clone: Other nucleotide sequences in the sample specify the same CDR3. The chain has TRBV5-1 and TRBJ2-1; D perhaps matches TRBD1 (6 bases). Germline lookup yields CDR1 SGHRS and CDR2 YFSETQ. The CDR3 loop spans 13 amino acids. V lost 0 bases and J lost 8, with 9 bases in between. The CDR3, as DNA: TGCGCCAGCAGCTTGGCACAGGGTGATGAGCAGTTCTTC. Translation gives CASSLAQGDEQFF.

V usage is TRBV5-6 and J usage is TRBJ1-1; D remains unclear. V gave up 1 base and J gave up 2 bases, with 12 bases separating them. The CDR3 spans 15 residues. The germline V gene has CDR1 SGHDT and CDR2 YYEEEE. The CDR3 here is CASSLSRAGNTEAFF. The CDR3 nucleotides are TGTGCCAGCAGCTTGTCTCGGGCAGGAAACACTGAAGCTTTCTTT. Full variable domain (remainder filled in from reference TRBV5-6 and TRBJ1-1): DAGVTQSPTHLIKTRGQQVTLRCSPKSGHDTVSWYQQALGQGPQFIFQYYEEEERQRGNFPDRFSGHQFPNYSSELNVNALLLGDSALYLCASSLSRAGNTEAFFGQGTRLTVV.

The rearrangement links TRBV29-1 to TRBJ2-3; D is possibly TRBD1 (6 bases). Germline lookup yields CDR1 SQVTM and CDR2 ANQGSEA. The CDR3 contains 12 residues. The V end was cut by 3 bases, the J end by 5 bases, with 9 bases between. CDR3 DNA: TGCAGCGTTGACGCAGGGGAAGATACGCAGTATTTT. It codes for CSVDAGEDTQYF.

This clone was detected only once. The CDR3 sequence is CASSERTGGTEAFF. The CDR3 nucleotides read TGTGCCAGCAGCGAGCGGACAGGGGGCACTGAAGCTTTCTTT. The V gene is TRBV5-4, the J gene TRBJ1-1; 10 nucleotides line up with TRBD1. Germline CDR1 is SGHNT and CDR2 is YYREEE (reference sequence). The CDR3 covers 14 residues. Trimming took 4 bases from V and 4 from J; bases not matched to a gene: 4.

The rearrangement joins TRBV5-1 to TRBJ2-7; 15 bases map to TRBD2. The CDR3 consists of 14 residues. Germline-derived CDR1 and CDR2 are SGHRS and YFSETQ. J lost 6 bases, V lost 4 bases, and 2 bases had no gene match. CDR3 sequence (DNA): TGCGCCAGCAGCCAGGGACTAGCGGGAGGCGAGCAGTACTTC. It specifies CASSQGLAGGEQYF.

This chain uses TRBV5-1 with TRBJ2-5; D gene uncertain. This CDR3 region has 15 residues. The ends were cut back, 0 bases at V and 1 base at J, with 10 bases in the middle. The germline V gene has CDR1 SGHRS and CDR2 YFSETQ. The CDR3 sequence is CASSLAFLAQETQYF. The CDR3 region has the DNA TGCGCCAGCAGCTTGGCCTTTTTGGCCCAAGAGACCCAGTACTTC.

The chain carries TRBV11-1 and TRBJ2-7; D unresolved. Trimming stripped 3 bases from V and 2 bases from J, with 14 bases between. CDR3 length: 15 amino acids. CDR1 SGHAT and CDR2 FQDESV come from the germline V gene (reference sequence). CDR3 region: CASSLSPFNPYEQYF. CDR3 coding DNA: TGTGCCAGCAGCTTGTCTCCCTTTAATCCCTACGAGCAGTACTTC.

Points on this clone: Distinct nucleotide sequences in the sample also encode this CDR3. The rearrangement uses TRBV11-3 and TRBJ2-2; no firm D call. CDR1 is SGHNT, CDR2 YENEEA, per germline. Trimming took 0 bases from V and 1 from J, leaving 3 bases between them. CDR3 length: 14 residues. CDR3 sequence: CASSLDGNTGELFF. For the CDR3, the DNA is TGTGCCAGCAGCTTAGACGGGAACACCGGGGAGCTGTTTTTT.

DNA for the CDR3: TGTGCCAGTAGTATGGCGGGACAGGGAGTTTATGGCTACACCTTC. Encoded protein: CASSMAGQGVYGYTF. The chain joins TRBV19 to TRBJ1-2; TRBD1 matches 9 bases. Trimming removed 3 bases from V and 5 bases from J; junction bases left unmatched: 7. Germline CDR1 LNHDA, CDR2 SQIVND (reference sequence). This CDR3 spans 15 amino acids.